The sequence of this T cell receptor beta chain was determined in a study of CD8+CD57+ T cells in acquired aplastic anemia. Study information: Roughly 3 ug was the average amount of DNA from sorted CD4+ and CD8+ cells.

General study results and limits: It was found that fewer than 35 CD8+ CDR3 sequences were shared between patients and controls.

Investigators profiled TCR beta VDJ and CDR3 from genomic DNA template. A single record per CDR3 protein comes from TCRdb applying MiXCR to the reads. The table includes some 220,000 distinct CDR3 sequences, around 32% detected once. The germline V gene encodes CDR1 DFQATT and CDR2 SNEGSKA (reference sequence). V shed 0 bases and J shed 3 bases, with 6 bases lying between them. The CDR3 extends over 13 amino acids. This clonotype has just a few counts. Antigen: not known. Sequenced input: sorted CD4+, CD8+, or CD8+CD57+ T cells (not recorded which) from PBMCs. This chain connects TRBV20-1 to TRBJ1-3; no clear D gene. The receptor's source is a human donor in good health, serving as a control. The CDR3 DNA reads as TGCAGTGCTAGAGAAAATGGTGGAAACACCATATATTTT. It specifies CSARENGGNTIYF.